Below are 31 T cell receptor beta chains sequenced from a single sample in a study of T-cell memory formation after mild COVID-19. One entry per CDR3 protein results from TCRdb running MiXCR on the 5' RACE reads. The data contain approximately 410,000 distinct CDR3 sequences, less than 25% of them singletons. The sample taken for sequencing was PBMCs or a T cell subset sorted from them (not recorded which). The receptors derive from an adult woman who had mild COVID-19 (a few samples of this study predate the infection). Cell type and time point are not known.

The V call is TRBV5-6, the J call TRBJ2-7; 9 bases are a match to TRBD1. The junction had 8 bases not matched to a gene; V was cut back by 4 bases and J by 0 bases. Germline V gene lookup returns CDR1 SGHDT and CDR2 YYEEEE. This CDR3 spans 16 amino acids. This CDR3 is CASSRLGQGSSYEQYF. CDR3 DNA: TGTGCCAGCAGCCGTCTCGGACAGGGGTCCTCCTACGAGCAGTACTTC.

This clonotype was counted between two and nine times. Here the CDR3 DNA reads TGTGCCAGCAGCCAAGACCGGGCTAGCGGGAGCCATGAGCAGTTCTTC. It yields the protein CASSQDRASGSHEQFF. The chain recombines TRBV3-1 with TRBJ2-1; 10 bases are shared with TRBD2. Trimming at V came to 0 bases and at J to 8 bases, leaving 7 bases not matched to a gene. The germline gives CDR1 LGHDT, CDR2 YNNKEL (reference sequence). This CDR3 comprises 16 residues.

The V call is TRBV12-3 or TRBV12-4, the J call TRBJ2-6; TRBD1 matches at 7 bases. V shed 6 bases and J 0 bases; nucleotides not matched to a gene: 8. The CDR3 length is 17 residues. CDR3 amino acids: CASSPPGQSSGANVLTF. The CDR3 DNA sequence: TGTGCCAGCAGCCCCCCGGGACAGAGCTCTGGGGCCAACGTCCTGACTTTC.

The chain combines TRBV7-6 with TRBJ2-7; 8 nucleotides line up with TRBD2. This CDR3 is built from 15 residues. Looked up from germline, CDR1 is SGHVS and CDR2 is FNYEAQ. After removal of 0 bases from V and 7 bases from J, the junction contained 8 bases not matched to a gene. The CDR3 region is CASSLALAGGSEQYF. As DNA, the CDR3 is TGTGCCAGCAGCTTAGCTCTAGCGGGCGGTTCTGAGCAGTACTTC.

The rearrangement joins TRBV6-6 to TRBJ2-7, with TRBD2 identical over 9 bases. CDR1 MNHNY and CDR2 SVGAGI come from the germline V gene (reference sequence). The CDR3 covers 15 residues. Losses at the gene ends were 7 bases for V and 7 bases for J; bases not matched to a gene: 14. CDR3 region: CASTRGVAGVDEQYF. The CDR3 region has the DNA TGTGCCAGCACCAGAGGAGTAGCGGGAGTAGATGAGCAGTACTTC.

In DNA, the CDR3 is TGTGCCAGCAGTCCCCGTGGGGGCGGGAGCATGAATGAGCAGTTCTTC. Its protein is CASSPRGGGSMNEQFF. V and J are TRBV5-6 and TRBJ2-1, with a tentative D call TRBD2 (7 bases). Trimming shortened V by 5 bases and J by 7 bases, and 22 bases separated the two germline ends. Germline V CDR1 and CDR2: SGHDT, YYEEEE. The length of the CDR3 is 16 residues.

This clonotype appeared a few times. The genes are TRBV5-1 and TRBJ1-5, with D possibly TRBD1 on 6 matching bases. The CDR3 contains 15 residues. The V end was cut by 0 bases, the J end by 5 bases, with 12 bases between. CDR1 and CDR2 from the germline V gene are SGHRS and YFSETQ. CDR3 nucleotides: TGCGCCAGCAGCTTGGGAGGGGACACCCATCAGCCCCAGCATTTT. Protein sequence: CASSLGGDTHQPQHF.

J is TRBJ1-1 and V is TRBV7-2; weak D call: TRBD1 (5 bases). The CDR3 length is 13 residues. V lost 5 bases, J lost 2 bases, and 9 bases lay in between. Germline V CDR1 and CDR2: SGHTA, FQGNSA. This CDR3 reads CASSPQVNTEAFF. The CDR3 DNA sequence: TGTGCCAGCAGCCCACAGGTTAACACTGAAGCTTTCTTT.

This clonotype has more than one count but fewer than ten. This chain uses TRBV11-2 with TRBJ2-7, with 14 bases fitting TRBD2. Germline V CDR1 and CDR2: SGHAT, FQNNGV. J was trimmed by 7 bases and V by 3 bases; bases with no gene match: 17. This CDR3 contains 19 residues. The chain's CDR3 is CASSLLVGLAGGGFGEQYF. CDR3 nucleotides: TGTGCCAGCAGCTTGCTCGTCGGACTAGCGGGGGGCGGATTTGGTGAGCAGTACTTC.

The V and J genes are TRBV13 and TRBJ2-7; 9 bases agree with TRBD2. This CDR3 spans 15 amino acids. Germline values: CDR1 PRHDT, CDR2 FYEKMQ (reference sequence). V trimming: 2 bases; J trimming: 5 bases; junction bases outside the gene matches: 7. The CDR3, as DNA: TGTGCCAGCAGCTTAAGGCGGGAGGGCAACGACGAGCAGTACTTC. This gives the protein CASSLRREGNDEQYF.

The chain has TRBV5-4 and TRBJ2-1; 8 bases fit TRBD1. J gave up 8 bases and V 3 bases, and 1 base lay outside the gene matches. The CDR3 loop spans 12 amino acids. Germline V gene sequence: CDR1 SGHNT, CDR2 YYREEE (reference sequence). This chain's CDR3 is CASSWDRYEQFF. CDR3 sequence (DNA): TGTGCCAGCAGCTGGGACAGGTATGAGCAGTTCTTC. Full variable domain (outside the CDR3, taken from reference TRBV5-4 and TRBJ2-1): ETGVTQSPTHLIKTRGQQVTLRCSSQSGHNTVSWYQQALGQGPQFIFQYYREEENGRGNFPPRFSGLQFPNYSSELNVNALELDDSALYLCASSWDRYEQFFGPGTRLTVL.

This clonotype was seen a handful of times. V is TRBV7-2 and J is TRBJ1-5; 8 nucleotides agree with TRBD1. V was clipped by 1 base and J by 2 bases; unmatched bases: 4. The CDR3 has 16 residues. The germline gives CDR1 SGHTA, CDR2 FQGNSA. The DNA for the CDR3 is TGTGCCAGCAGCTTAGTAGCACAGGGGGGCAATCAGCCCCAGCATTTT. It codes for CASSLVAQGGNQPQHF.

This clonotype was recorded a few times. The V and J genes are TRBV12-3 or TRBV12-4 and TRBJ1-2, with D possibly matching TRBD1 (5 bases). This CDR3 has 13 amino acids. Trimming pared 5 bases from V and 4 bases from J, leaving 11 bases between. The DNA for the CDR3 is TGTGCCAGCAGTAACGACAGAACCTATGGCTACACCTTC. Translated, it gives CASSNDRTYGYTF.

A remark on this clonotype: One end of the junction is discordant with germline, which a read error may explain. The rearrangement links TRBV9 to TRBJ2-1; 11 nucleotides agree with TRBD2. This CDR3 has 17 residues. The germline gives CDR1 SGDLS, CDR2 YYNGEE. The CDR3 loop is CASSVYSGTSGNNEEFF. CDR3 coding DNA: TGTGCCAGCAGCGTATACTCCGGGACTAGCGGAAACAATGAGGAGTTCTTC.

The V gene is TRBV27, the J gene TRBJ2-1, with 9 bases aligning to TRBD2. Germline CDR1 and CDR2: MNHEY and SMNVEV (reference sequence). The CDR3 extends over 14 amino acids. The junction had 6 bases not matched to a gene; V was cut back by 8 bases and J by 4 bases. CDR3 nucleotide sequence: TGTGCCAGCCGGGCGGGAGGGCTATACAATGAGCAGTTCTTC. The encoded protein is CASRAGGLYNEQFF.

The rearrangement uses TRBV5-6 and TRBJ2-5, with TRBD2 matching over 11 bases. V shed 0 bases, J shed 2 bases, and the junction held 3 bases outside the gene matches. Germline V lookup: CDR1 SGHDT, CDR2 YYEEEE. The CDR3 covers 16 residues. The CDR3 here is CASSLASGGNQETQYF. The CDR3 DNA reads TGTGCCAGCAGCTTGGCTAGCGGGGGGAATCAAGAGACCCAGTACTTC.

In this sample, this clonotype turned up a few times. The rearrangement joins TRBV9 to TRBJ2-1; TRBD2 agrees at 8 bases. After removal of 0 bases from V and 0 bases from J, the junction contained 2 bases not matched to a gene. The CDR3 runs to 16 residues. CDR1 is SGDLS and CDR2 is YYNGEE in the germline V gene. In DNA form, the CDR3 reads TGTGCCAGCAGCGTAGCTGGGACTAGCTCCTACAATGAGCAGTTCTTC. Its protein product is CASSVAGTSSYNEQFF. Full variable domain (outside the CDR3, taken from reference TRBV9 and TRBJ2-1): DSGVTQTPKHLITATGQRVTLRCSPRSGDLSVYWYQQSLDQGLQFLIQYYNGEERAKGNILERFSAQQFPDLHSELNLSSLELGDSALYFCASSVAGTSSYNEQFFGPGTRLTVL.

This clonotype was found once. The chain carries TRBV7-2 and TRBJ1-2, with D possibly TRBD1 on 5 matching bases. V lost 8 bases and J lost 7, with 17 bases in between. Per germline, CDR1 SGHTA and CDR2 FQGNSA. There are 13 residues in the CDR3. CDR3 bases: TGTGCCAGCCATCGTGGGGCTCCGGGTGGCTACACCTTC. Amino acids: CASHRGAPGGYTF.

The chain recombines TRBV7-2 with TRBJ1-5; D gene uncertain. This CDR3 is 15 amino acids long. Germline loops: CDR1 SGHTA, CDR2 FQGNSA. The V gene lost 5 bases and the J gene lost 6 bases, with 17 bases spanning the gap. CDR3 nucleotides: TGTGCCAGCAGCGCCCGAAGATTGGGTGCTCAGCCCCAGCATTTT. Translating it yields CASSARRLGAQPQHF.

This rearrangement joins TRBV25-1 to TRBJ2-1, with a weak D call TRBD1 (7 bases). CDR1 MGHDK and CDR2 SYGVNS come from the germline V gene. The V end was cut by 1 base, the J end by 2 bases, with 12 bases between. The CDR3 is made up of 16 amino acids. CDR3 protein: CASSEFSRGAYNEQFF. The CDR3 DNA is TGTGCCAGCAGTGAATTCTCCAGGGGGGCCTACAATGAGCAGTTCTTC.

CDR3 DNA sequence: TGTGCCAGTAGCACCTCGGGGGTAGGGTACACTGAAGCTTTCTTT. It codes for CASSTSGVGYTEAFF. This chain uses TRBV19 with TRBJ1-1; possibly TRBD1 for D (5 bases). This CDR3 region has 15 residues. V was pared by 6 bases and J by 3 bases, with 17 bases between. CDR1 LNHDA and CDR2 SQIVND come from the germline V gene (reference sequence).

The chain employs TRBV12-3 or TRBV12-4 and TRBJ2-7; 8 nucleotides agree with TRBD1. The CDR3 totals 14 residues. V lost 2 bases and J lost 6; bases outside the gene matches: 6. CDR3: CASSLSGTGSEQYF. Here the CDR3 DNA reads TGTGCCAGCAGTTTATCCGGGACAGGCTCCGAGCAGTACTTC.

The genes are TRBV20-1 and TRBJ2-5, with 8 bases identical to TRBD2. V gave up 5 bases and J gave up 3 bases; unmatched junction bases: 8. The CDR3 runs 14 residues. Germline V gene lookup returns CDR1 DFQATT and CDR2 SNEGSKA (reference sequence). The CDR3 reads CSALGSGGEETQYF. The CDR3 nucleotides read TGCAGTGCTCTGGGAAGCGGGGGAGAAGAGACCCAGTACTTC.

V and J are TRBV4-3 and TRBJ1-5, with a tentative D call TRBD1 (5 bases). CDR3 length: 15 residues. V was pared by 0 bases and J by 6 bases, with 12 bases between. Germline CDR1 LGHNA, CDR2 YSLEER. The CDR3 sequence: CASSQDGDSFQPQHF. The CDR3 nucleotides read TGCGCCAGCAGCCAAGATGGAGACAGCTTTCAGCCCCAGCATTTT.

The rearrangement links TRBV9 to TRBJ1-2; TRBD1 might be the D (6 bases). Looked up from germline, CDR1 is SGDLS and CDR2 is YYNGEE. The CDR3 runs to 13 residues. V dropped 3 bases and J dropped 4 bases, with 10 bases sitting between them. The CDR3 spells CASSGGHIYGYTF. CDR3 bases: TGTGCCAGCAGCGGGGGACACATCTATGGCTACACCTTC.

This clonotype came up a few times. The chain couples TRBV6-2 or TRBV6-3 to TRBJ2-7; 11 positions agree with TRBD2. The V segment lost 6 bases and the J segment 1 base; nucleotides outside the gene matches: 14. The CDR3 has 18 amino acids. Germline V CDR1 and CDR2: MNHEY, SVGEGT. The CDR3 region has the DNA TGTGCCAGCAGCCGTCCGGGACTAGCGGCCCCACAATCCTACGAGCAGTACTTC. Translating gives CASSRPGLAAPQSYEQYF.

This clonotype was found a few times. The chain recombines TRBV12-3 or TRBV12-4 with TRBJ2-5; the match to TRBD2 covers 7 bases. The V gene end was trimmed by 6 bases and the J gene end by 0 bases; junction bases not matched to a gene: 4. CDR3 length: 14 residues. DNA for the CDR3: TGTGCCAGCAGGGGAGGGGAATACCAAGAGACCCAGTACTTC. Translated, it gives CASRGGEYQETQYF.

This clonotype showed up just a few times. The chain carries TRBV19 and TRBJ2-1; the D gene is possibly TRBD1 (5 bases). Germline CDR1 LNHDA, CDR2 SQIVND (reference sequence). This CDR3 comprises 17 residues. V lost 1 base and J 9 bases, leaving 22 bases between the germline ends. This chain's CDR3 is CASSIGTGGPSRGEQFF. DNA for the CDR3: TGTGCCAGTAGTATAGGGACGGGCGGACCGTCTAGGGGTGAGCAGTTCTTC.

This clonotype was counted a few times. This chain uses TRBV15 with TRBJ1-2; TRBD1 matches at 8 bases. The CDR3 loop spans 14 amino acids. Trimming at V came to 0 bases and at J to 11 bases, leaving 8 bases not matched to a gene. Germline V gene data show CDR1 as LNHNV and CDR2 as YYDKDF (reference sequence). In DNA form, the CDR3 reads TGTGCCACCAGCAGAGAGGGGACAGGTCTGGTGTACACCTTC. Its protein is CATSREGTGLVYTF.

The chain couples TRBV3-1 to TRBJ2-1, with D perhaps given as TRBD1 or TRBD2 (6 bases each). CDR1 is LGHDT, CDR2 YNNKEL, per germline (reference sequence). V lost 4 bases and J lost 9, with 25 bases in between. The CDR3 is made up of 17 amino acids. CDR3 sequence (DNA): TGTGCCAGCAGCCCACAATCTCAAGGGGGGCCAAAGGGTGAGCAGTTCTTC. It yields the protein CASSPQSQGGPKGEQFF.

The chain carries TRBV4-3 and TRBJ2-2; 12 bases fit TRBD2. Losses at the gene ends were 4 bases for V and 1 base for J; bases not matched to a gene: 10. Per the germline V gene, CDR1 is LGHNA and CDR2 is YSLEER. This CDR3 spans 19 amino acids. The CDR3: CASSRLGATSGGNTGELFF. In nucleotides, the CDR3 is TGCGCCAGCAGCCGCCTTGGGGCGACTAGCGGGGGGAACACCGGGGAGCTGTTTTTT.